Listed below are T cell receptor beta chains from one sample, sequenced in a study of CD8 T cells in ankylosing spondylitis. MiXCR was run by TCRdb on the 5' RACE reads, yielding one entry per CDR3 protein. The sample holds under 200,000 distinct CDR3 sequences, under 14% seen once. Sequencing was carried out using blood, either unsorted or a sorted T cell fraction (not recorded which). The receptors stem from a male donor with ankylosing spondylitis or in good health (not recorded which). Each CDR3 is given with its conserved first and last residue. D genes are given only for firm matches. The size field is filled for only some rows; it gives once, few, many or a size class.

clone size: .; D gene: .; V gene: TRBV29-1; J gene: TRBJ2-7; CDR3 DNA: TGCAGCGTTGACGGCTCGAATACCTACGAGCAGTACTTC; CDR3 protein: CSVDGSNTYEQYF
clone size: .; D gene: .; V gene: TRBV18; J gene: TRBJ2-5; CDR3 DNA: TGTGCCAGCTCAGCAAGCGGCGGTACAGAAGAGACCCAGTACTTC; CDR3 protein: CASSASGGTEETQYF
clone size: many; D gene: .; V gene: TRBV4-3; J gene: TRBJ2-7; CDR3 DNA: TGCGCCAGCAGCCAAGATAGGGGACCAACTCGGGAGCAGTACTTC; CDR3 protein: CASSQDRGPTREQYF
clone size: once; D gene: TRBD1; V gene: TRBV5-1; J gene: TRBJ2-7; CDR3 DNA: TGCGCCAGCAGCTTGGTAGGACAGGGGGCCTACGAGCAGTACTTC; CDR3 protein: CASSLVGQGAYEQYF
clone size: many; D gene: .; V gene: TRBV7-8; J gene: TRBJ1-2; CDR3 DNA: TGTGCCATGCAGGGGAGGGTGTTGGGCTATGGCTACACCTTC; CDR3 protein: CAMQGRVLGYGYTF
clone size: .; D gene: .; V gene: TRBV27; J gene: TRBJ2-7; CDR3 DNA: TGTGCCAGCAGTCTGGGTCATGGGGGCTACGAGCAGTACTTC; CDR3 protein: CASSLGHGGYEQYF
clone size: many; D gene: .; V gene: TRBV20-1; J gene: TRBJ1-5; CDR3 DNA: TGCAGTGCTAGAGTCAGTCAGGTCGCCAATCAGCCCCAGCATTTT; CDR3 protein: CSARVSQVANQPQHF
clone size: many; D gene: .; V gene: TRBV20-1; J gene: TRBJ2-6; CDR3 DNA: TGCAGTGCTAGTGGGCGACAGTCTGACTCTGGGGCCAACGTCCTGACTTTC; CDR3 protein: CSASGRQSDSGANVLTF
clone size: many; D gene: .; V gene: TRBV29-1; J gene: TRBJ1-2; CDR3 DNA: TGCAGCGTTGGAGGGGGGGCGCTTGGCTATGGCTACACCTTC; CDR3 protein: CSVGGGALGYGYTF
clone size: .; D gene: .; V gene: TRBV9; J gene: TRBJ2-1; CDR3 DNA: TGTGCCAGCAGCGTGAGCCTCATACTAGGATCGATCAATGAGCAGTTCTTC; CDR3 protein: CASSVSLILGSINEQFF
clone size: many; D gene: .; V gene: TRBV4-3; J gene: TRBJ2-3; CDR3 DNA: TGCGCCAGCAGCCCAGGAGAAGGCACAGATACGCAGTATTTT; CDR3 protein: CASSPGEGTDTQYF
clone size: few; D gene: TRBD2; V gene: TRBV7-2; J gene: TRBJ2-4; CDR3 DNA: TGTGCCAGCAGCTCCAACGGGGGGGCATCCAAAAACATTCAGTACTTC; CDR3 protein: CASSSNGGASKNIQYF
clone size: few; D gene: .; V gene: TRBV20-1; J gene: TRBJ2-4; CDR3 DNA: TGCAGTGCTAGTGATACCCGACCCGACAGGACCAAAAACATTCAGTACTTC; CDR3 protein: CSASDTRPDRTKNIQYF
clone size: few; D gene: .; V gene: TRBV28; J gene: TRBJ2-1; CDR3 DNA: TGTGCCAGCAGTCGACAGGCCCATGAGCAGTTCTTC; CDR3 protein: CASSRQAHEQFF
clone size: .; D gene: .; V gene: TRBV9; J gene: TRBJ2-2; CDR3 DNA: TGTGCCAGCAGCCCCTTTGGATTGGGGGCCGGGGAGCTGTTTTTT; CDR3 protein: CASSPFGLGAGELFF
clone size: many; D gene: .; V gene: TRBV10-3; J gene: TRBJ1-5; CDR3 DNA: TGTGCCATCAGTGAATCCCGGGACGATTCTCAGCCCCAGCATTTT; CDR3 protein: CAISESRDDSQPQHF
clone size: many; D gene: TRBD2; V gene: TRBV6-1; J gene: TRBJ2-2; CDR3 DNA: TGTGCCAGCAGTGAATATAGGACTAGCGCGAACACCGGGGAGCTGTTTTTT; CDR3 protein: CASSEYRTSANTGELFF
clone size: many; D gene: .; V gene: TRBV12-3/TRBV12-4; J gene: TRBJ1-2; CDR3 DNA: TGTGCCAGCAGTTTTGGGTTGGGAGACTCTAACTATGGCTACACCTTC; CDR3 protein: CASSFGLGDSNYGYTF
clone size: many; D gene: TRBD1; V gene: TRBV15; J gene: TRBJ2-3; CDR3 DNA: TGTGCCACCAGCAGAGAGGGACAGGGCAGCACAGATACGCAGTATTTT; CDR3 protein: CATSREGQGSTDTQYF
clone size: many; D gene: .; V gene: TRBV15; J gene: TRBJ2-2; CDR3 DNA: TGTGCCACCAGCAGACTTCGCGGCGGTAACGGGGAGCTGTTTTTT; CDR3 protein: CATSRLRGGNGELFF
clone size: many; D gene: .; V gene: TRBV4-1; J gene: TRBJ1-1; CDR3 DNA: TGCGCCAGCAGCCAAGATCGAGGGGAATGGAGCACTGAAGCTTTCTTT; CDR3 protein: CASSQDRGEWSTEAFF
clone size: many; D gene: TRBD2; V gene: TRBV4-1; J gene: TRBJ2-1; CDR3 DNA: TGCGCCAGCAGCCAACAGCTAGCGGGACGCTTCAATGAGCAGTTCTTC; CDR3 protein: CASSQQLAGRFNEQFF
clone size: many; D gene: .; V gene: TRBV12-3/TRBV12-4; J gene: TRBJ2-3; CDR3 DNA: TGTGCCAGCAGTCGAACAGTGCAATTGAGCACAGATACGCAGTATTTT; CDR3 protein: CASSRTVQLSTDTQYF
clone size: many; D gene: TRBD1; V gene: TRBV5-1; J gene: TRBJ1-1; CDR3 DNA: TGCGCCAGCAGCTTGGCCATGATCGGACAGGGGAACACTGAAGCTTTCTTT; CDR3 protein: CASSLAMIGQGNTEAFF
clone size: many; D gene: TRBD2; V gene: TRBV6-1; J gene: TRBJ2-1; CDR3 DNA: TGTGCCACCAGGGACTACCACAATGAGCAGTTCTTC; CDR3 protein: CATRDYHNEQFF
clone size: .; D gene: .; V gene: TRBV7-8; J gene: TRBJ2-5; CDR3 DNA: TGTGCCAGTAGTGACCTCCTCCAAGAGACCCAGTACTTC; CDR3 protein: CASSDLLQETQYF
clone size: many; D gene: .; V gene: TRBV5-1; J gene: TRBJ2-2; CDR3 DNA: TGCGCCAGCAGCCTTAGCGAGATCGGGGAGCTGTTTTTT; CDR3 protein: CASSLSEIGELFF
clone size: many; D gene: TRBD1; V gene: TRBV7-2; J gene: TRBJ1-5; CDR3 DNA: TGTGCCAGCAGCTTTGGACAGGGTGATCAGCCCCAGCATTTT; CDR3 protein: CASSFGQGDQPQHF
clone size: few; D gene: TRBD2; V gene: TRBV5-4; J gene: TRBJ2-2; CDR3 DNA: TGTGCCAGCAGTCCGAGCGGGGGGTCCACCGGGGAGCTGTTTTTT; CDR3 protein: CASSPSGGSTGELFF
clone size: many; D gene: .; V gene: TRBV20-1; J gene: TRBJ1-2; CDR3 DNA: TGCAGTACCGACAGCGCCCTCTGGGGCTACACCTTC; CDR3 protein: CSTDSALWGYTF
clone size: many; D gene: .; V gene: TRBV6-1; J gene: TRBJ1-5; CDR3 DNA: TGTGCCAGCAGTGATAATCGACACAATCAGCCCCAGCATTTT; CDR3 protein: CASSDNRHNQPQHF
clone size: .; D gene: TRBD2; V gene: TRBV29-1; J gene: TRBJ2-1; CDR3 DNA: TGCAGCGCGCTCGGGGCGGGGGACAATGAGCAGTTCTTC; CDR3 protein: CSALGAGDNEQFF
clone size: .; D gene: TRBD2; V gene: TRBV7-2; J gene: TRBJ2-2; CDR3 DNA: TGTGCCAGCAGCCCCGGGGTAGCGGGGGGTATCGGGGAGCTGTTTTTT; CDR3 protein: CASSPGVAGGIGELFF
clone size: many; D gene: TRBD2; V gene: TRBV27; J gene: TRBJ2-3; CDR3 DNA: TGTGCCAGCAGTTTAACCAAGGCTAGCGGGGGGAAGGCAGATACGCAGTATTTT; CDR3 protein: CASSLTKASGGKADTQYF
clone size: many; D gene: TRBD2; V gene: TRBV3-1; J gene: TRBJ2-1; CDR3 DNA: TGTGCCAGCAGCCAATATGCGGGAGCCTCGGGGAATGAGCAGTTCTTC; CDR3 protein: CASSQYAGASGNEQFF
clone size: .; D gene: .; V gene: TRBV5-1; J gene: TRBJ2-1; CDR3 DNA: TGCGCCAGCAGCTTGTATGGCGATTTAAGCTCCTACAATGAGCAGTTCTTC; CDR3 protein: CASSLYGDLSSYNEQFF
clone size: many; D gene: TRBD2; V gene: TRBV5-6; J gene: TRBJ2-3; CDR3 DNA: TGTGCCAGCATACTAGCGGGGGGGAACACAGATACGCAGTATTTT; CDR3 protein: CASILAGGNTDTQYF
clone size: many; D gene: TRBD2; V gene: TRBV6-1; J gene: TRBJ2-1; CDR3 DNA: TGTGCCAGTTTCGCCGGGACTAGGCATGAGCAGTTCTTC; CDR3 protein: CASFAGTRHEQFF
clone size: .; D gene: .; V gene: TRBV6-1; J gene: TRBJ2-2; CDR3 DNA: TGTGCCACGCTAGGGAGCCTCATCGACGGGGAGCTGTTTTTT; CDR3 protein: CATLGSLIDGELFF
clone size: .; D gene: .; V gene: TRBV6-2/TRBV6-3; J gene: TRBJ2-7; CDR3 DNA: TGTGCCAGCAGACGTCAAGGGGATCGCGACGAGCAGTACTTC; CDR3 protein: CASRRQGDRDEQYF
clone size: many; D gene: .; V gene: TRBV9; J gene: TRBJ2-1; CDR3 DNA: TGTGCCAGCAGCGTGTCGTACAATGAGCAGTTCTTC; CDR3 protein: CASSVSYNEQFF
clone size: many; D gene: .; V gene: TRBV5-1; J gene: TRBJ1-1; CDR3 DNA: TGCGCCAGCAGCTTGGTGGGTGCACTGGAAGCTTTCTTT; CDR3 protein: CASSLVGALEAFF
clone size: .; D gene: .; V gene: TRBV18; J gene: TRBJ2-1; CDR3 DNA: TGTGCCAGCTCACCCGTTTCGGGTGGGAATGAGCAGTTCTTC; CDR3 protein: CASSPVSGGNEQFF
clone size: .; D gene: TRBD2; V gene: TRBV19; J gene: TRBJ2-1; CDR3 DNA: TGTGCCAGTAGTCACTCCGGCCCAAGGGTGAGCGGGAGCTCCCATGGGATTCGGGAGCAGTTCTTC; CDR3 protein: CASSHSGPRVSGSSHGIREQFF
clone size: many; D gene: TRBD1; V gene: TRBV6-5; J gene: TRBJ1-1; CDR3 DNA: TGTGCCAGCACCAGGACAGGATCTGAAGCTTTCTTT; CDR3 protein: CASTRTGSEAFF
clone size: many; D gene: .; V gene: TRBV5-1; J gene: TRBJ1-1; CDR3 DNA: TGCGCCAGCAGCTTGGATCCGGGAGGGTCTCCCACTGAAGCTTTCTTT; CDR3 protein: CASSLDPGGSPTEAFF
clone size: many; D gene: .; V gene: TRBV6-1; J gene: TRBJ2-3; CDR3 DNA: TGTGCCAGCAGAGAACTCAAGGGATTCGGCCCAGATACGCAGTATTTT; CDR3 protein: CASRELKGFGPDTQYF
clone size: few; D gene: .; V gene: TRBV7-2; J gene: TRBJ1-3; CDR3 DNA: TGTGCCAGCAGCTTAGCGCTTTCCAGCTCTGGAAACACCATATATTTT; CDR3 protein: CASSLALSSSGNTIYF
clone size: many; D gene: .; V gene: TRBV10-3; J gene: TRBJ1-2; CDR3 DNA: TGTGCCATCAGGTACACCGGAGCGGTTGATGGCTACACCTTC; CDR3 protein: CAIRYTGAVDGYTF
clone size: many; D gene: .; V gene: TRBV6-5; J gene: TRBJ1-1; CDR3 DNA: TGTGCCAGCAGTTACTCTCGGATTTCACCGAACACTGAAGCTTTCTTT; CDR3 protein: CASSYSRISPNTEAFF
clone size: many; D gene: .; V gene: TRBV3-1; J gene: TRBJ2-7; CDR3 DNA: TGTGCCAGCAGCCAAGAGGTGCAGCGGGCCTCCTACGAGCAGTACTTC; CDR3 protein: CASSQEVQRASYEQYF
clone size: many; D gene: .; V gene: TRBV7-9; J gene: TRBJ1-3; CDR3 DNA: TGTGCCAGCAGCTTAGTGTCCGGAAACACCATATATTTT; CDR3 protein: CASSLVSGNTIYF
clone size: many; D gene: TRBD1; V gene: TRBV29-1; J gene: TRBJ2-1; CDR3 DNA: TGCAGCGTTGAGGGGACAGGGGCCTGGAATGAGCAGTTCTTC; CDR3 protein: CSVEGTGAWNEQFF
clone size: .; D gene: .; V gene: TRBV5-1; J gene: TRBJ1-2; CDR3 DNA: TGCGCCAGCAGCCAACAGATGGCATCTGATGGCTACACCTTC; CDR3 protein: CASSQQMASDGYTF
clone size: many; D gene: TRBD1; V gene: TRBV6-1; J gene: TRBJ2-2; CDR3 DNA: TGTGCCAGCAGTCCGTTCCGGGACAGGGACACCGGGGAGCTGTTTTTT; CDR3 protein: CASSPFRDRDTGELFF
clone size: many; D gene: TRBD1; V gene: TRBV9; J gene: TRBJ2-7; CDR3 DNA: TGTGCCAGCAGCGTAGCAGGGGGCGACGAGCAGTACTTC; CDR3 protein: CASSVAGGDEQYF